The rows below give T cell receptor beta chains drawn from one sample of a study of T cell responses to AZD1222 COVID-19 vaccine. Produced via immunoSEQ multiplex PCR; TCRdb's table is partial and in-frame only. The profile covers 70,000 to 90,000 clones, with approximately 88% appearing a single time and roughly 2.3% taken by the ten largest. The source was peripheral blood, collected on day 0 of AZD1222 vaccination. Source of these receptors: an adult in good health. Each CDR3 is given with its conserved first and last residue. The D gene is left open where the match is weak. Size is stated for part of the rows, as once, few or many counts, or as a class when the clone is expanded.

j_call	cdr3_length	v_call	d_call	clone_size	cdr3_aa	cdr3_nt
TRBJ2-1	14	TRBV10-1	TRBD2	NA	CASSEGGGYNEQFF	TGCGCCAGCAGTGAGGGCGGGGGTTACAATGAGCAGTTCTTC
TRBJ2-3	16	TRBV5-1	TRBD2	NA	CASSFGTSAWDDTQYF	TGCGCCAGCAGCTTCGGGACTAGCGCGTGGGACGATACGCAGTATTTT
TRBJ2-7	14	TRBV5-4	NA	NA	CASSLGGSGYEQYF	TGTGCCAGCAGCTTGGGGGGCTCGGGGTACGAGCAGTACTTC
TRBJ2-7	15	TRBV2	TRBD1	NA	CASSERGQGSSEQYF	TGTGCCAGCAGTGAAAGGGGACAGGGTTCCTCCGAGCAGTACTTC
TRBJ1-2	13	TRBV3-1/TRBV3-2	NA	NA	CASSQGGADGYTF	TGTGCCAGCAGCCAAGGGGGGGCTGATGGCTACACCTTC
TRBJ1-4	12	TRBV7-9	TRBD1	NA	CASRDRSEKLFF	TGTGCCAGCCGGGACAGAAGTGAAAAACTGTTTTTT
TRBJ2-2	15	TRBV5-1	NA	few	CASSLAEGDTGELFF	TGCGCCAGCAGCTTGGCCGAGGGGGACACCGGGGAGCTGTTTTTT
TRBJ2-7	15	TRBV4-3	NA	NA	CASSQDGDRSREQYF	TGCGCCAGCAGCCAAGATGGCGACCGGTCCCGGGAGCAGTACTTC
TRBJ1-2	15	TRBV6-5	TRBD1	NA	CASSYSGQVDYGYTF	TGTGCCAGCAGTTACTCGGGACAGGTGGACTATGGCTACACCTTC
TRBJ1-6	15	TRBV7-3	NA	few	CASSLMSRDNSPLHF	TGTGCCAGCAGCTTAATGTCCCGGGATAATTCACCCCTCCACTTT
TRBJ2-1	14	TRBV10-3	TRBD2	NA	CAISPGLADNEQFF	TGTGCCATCAGCCCGGGACTAGCGGACAATGAGCAGTTCTTC
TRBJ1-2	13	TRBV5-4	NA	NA	CASSLGRDGGYTF	TGTGCCAGCAGCTTGGGAAGGGACGGGGGCTACACCTTC
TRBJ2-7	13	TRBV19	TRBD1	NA	CASSPGQGDEQYF	TGTGCCAGTAGTCCCGGACAGGGGGACGAGCAGTACTTC